This entry describes one T cell receptor (beta chain). The target antigen is unknown. These donors counted as nominally healthy when sampled, but unrecorded immune exposures were likely. These data belong to a study of cytomegalovirus exposure and HLA in healthy donors. Study results and caveats: Researchers counted around 180 TCR beta chains as cytomegalovirus-associated. Earlier findings revealed that most TCR beta V segments proved productive either about 90% or about 30% of the time.

PCR was performed using 60 Vbeta and 13 Jbeta primers. Assay used: immunoSEQ multiplex PCR; TCRdb lists only in-frame clones, some missing. Recorded here are tens of thousands of clones; the top ten clones represent about 6%. CDR1 is MNHEY and CDR2 is SMNVEV in the germline V gene (reference sequence). V dropped 2 bases and J dropped 2 bases, with 10 bases sitting between them. This CDR3 is built from 15 residues. This chain uses TRBV27 with TRBJ1-5; D may be TRBD1 (5 bases). The material sequenced was PBMCs. This clonotype was sampled from a human donor in good health. CDR3 nucleotide sequence: TGTGCCAGCAGTTTAGGAGGGGAGGGCAATCAGCCCCAGCATTTT. Translation gives CASSLGGEGNQPQHF.